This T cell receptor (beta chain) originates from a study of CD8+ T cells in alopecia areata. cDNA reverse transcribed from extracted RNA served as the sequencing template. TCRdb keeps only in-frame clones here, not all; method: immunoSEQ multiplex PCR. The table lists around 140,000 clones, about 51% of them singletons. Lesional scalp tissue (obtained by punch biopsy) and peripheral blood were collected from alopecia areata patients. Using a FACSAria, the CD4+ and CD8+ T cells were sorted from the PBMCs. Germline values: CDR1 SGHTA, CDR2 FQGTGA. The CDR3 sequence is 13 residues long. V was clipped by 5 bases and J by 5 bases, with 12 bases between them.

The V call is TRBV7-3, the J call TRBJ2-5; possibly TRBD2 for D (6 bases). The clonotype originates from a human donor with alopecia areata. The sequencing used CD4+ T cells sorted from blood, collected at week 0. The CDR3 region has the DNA TGTGCCAGCAGCGCCGGGAGAGCTGAGACCCAGTACTTC. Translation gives CASSAGRAETQYF.